Included here is one T cell receptor beta chain sequence, with context. The antigen is unknown. This sample is drawn from a study of chemoradiotherapy in HPV16-positive cancers. Study-wide points: The functional HPV-specific definition rests on just two HPV16-positive patients. During treatment, candidate HPV-specific clones and E7-related motifs expanded in tumor. Better recurrence-free survival went with HPV-responsive T-cell expansion in HPV16-positive patients.

Some clones are missing from TCRdb's copy, which holds only in-frame ones; the method was immunoSEQ multiplex PCR. Here the sample spans about 24,000 clones, about 90% being singletons. The source of this sequence is a human donor with HPV-associated anogenital cancer. The source material was blood, sampled from a patient who underwent chemoradiotherapy.

CDR3 residues: CASSIGQGNTIYF. Here the CDR3 DNA reads TGTGCCAGCAGCATCGGACAGGGAAACACCATATATTTT. The V gene is TRBV5-4, the J gene TRBJ1-3; D possibly corresponds to TRBD1 (6 bases). Germline-derived CDR1 and CDR2 are SGHNT and YYREEE (reference sequence). The CDR3 sequence is 13 residues long. Trimming left V 4 bases short and J 4 bases short, with 9 bases between.